The clone carrying this TCR beta chain has just a few counts. The sample comes from a study of T-cell memory formation after mild COVID-19. Background on the study: Largely donor-specific TCR clusters were found.

TCRdb passed the 5' RACE reads through MiXCR, listing each CDR3 protein once. This repertoire shows about 320,000 distinct CDR3 sequences, about 13% found once; its top ten account for 21%. The sequence came from a man aged 18 to 30 who had mild COVID-19 (a few samples of this study predate the infection). Cell type and time point are not known. The sequencing sample was made of PBMCs or a T cell subset sorted from them (not recorded which).

The CDR3 coding sequence is TGCGCCAGCAGCCATCCAGCCGGCAGCGGGGAGGAGACCCAGTACTTC. Its protein product is CASSHPAGSGEETQYF. The V call is TRBV4-1, the J call TRBJ2-5, with 7 nucleotides matching TRBD2. The germline CDR1 and CDR2 sequences are MGHRA and YSYEKL. This CDR3 has 16 amino acids. With V trimmed by 3 bases and J by 5 bases, 12 bases remained unmatched.